The rows below give T cell receptor beta chains drawn from one sample of a study of regulatory T cells in long-lasting Graves disease. MiXCR, applied by TCRdb to the multiplex PCR reads, yields one record per CDR3 protein. The data hold fewer than 400,000 distinct CDR3 sequences, with around 20% observed a single time. Sample: peripheral blood mononuclear cells (PBMCs), taken when the disease was refractory, from a patient treated with antithyroid drugs. Receptors were obtained from a female donor with Graves disease. Both conserved end residues are part of each CDR3. D genes are given only for firm matches. Some rows have no size entry. The others give once, few or many, or a class for an expanded clone.

len | abundance | j_gene | v_gene | d_gene | CDR3nt | CDR3aa
16 | . | TRBJ2-2 | TRBV7-9 | . | TGTGCCAGCAGCCCCCCGCCATCGGAGAACACCGGGGAGCTGTTTTTT | CASSPPPSENTGELFF
15 | . | TRBJ2-7 | TRBV10-2 | TRBD2 | TGCGCCAGCAGTGATTGGGGACTAGCGGGAGTTAGAATGTACTTC | CASSDWGLAGVRMYF
13 | . | TRBJ2-1 | TRBV28 | . | TGTGCCAGCAGTTACTCGGGGACGGATGAGCAGTTCTTC | CASSYSGTDEQFF
15 | few | TRBJ1-2 | TRBV12-3/TRBV12-4 | . | TGTGCCAGCAGTTTTGTGACAGCGCCTAACTATGGCTACACCTTC | CASSFVTAPNYGYTF
14 | many | TRBJ1-6 | TRBV7-2 | . | TGTGCCAGCAGCTTATTAGAAACTAATTCACCCCTCCACTTT | CASSLLETNSPLHF
15 | few | TRBJ2-2 | TRBV18 | TRBD2 | TGTGCCAGCTCCCGGAGCGGGGCGAACACCGGGGAGCTGTTTTTT | CASSRSGANTGELFF
14 | many | TRBJ1-1 | TRBV7-6 | . | TGTGCCAGCAGCTTTAATGACGGGAACACTGAAGCTTTCTTT | CASSFNDGNTEAFF
11 | many | TRBJ1-4 | TRBV11-2 | . | TGTGCCAGCAGCTCGTCTGAAAAACTGTTTTTT | CASSSSEKLFF
14 | few | TRBJ2-7 | TRBV19 | TRBD1 | TGTGCCAGTAGTATTGGACAGGGAACTCGCGAGCAGTACTTC | CASSIGQGTREQYF
14 | few | TRBJ2-1 | TRBV5-1 | . | TGCGCCAGCAGCCCGGTCGGGCCTAGCAGTGAGCAGTTCTTC | CASSPVGPSSEQFF
15 | few | TRBJ1-3 | TRBV15 | TRBD1 | TGTGCCACCAGCAAAGTCAGGGGGCAAGGAAACACCATATATTTT | CATSKVRGQGNTIYF
15 | many | TRBJ1-2 | TRBV10-3 | . | TGTGCCATCAGTGAGTCCGGGCCCTTTAATGATGGCTACACCTTC | CAISESGPFNDGYTF
13 | few | TRBJ1-5 | TRBV6-1 | . | TGTGCCAGCTGGGGAGGGGAACATCAGCCCCAGCATTTT | CASWGGEHQPQHF
14 | . | TRBJ1-2 | TRBV11-2 | TRBD1 | TGTGCCAGCAGCATAACCCCGGGACAGTATGGCTACACCTTC | CASSITPGQYGYTF
18 | few | TRBJ1-3 | TRBV6-2/TRBV6-3 | TRBD1 | TGTGCCAGCAGTTTAGACAGGGGCCTTGAGAAATTTGGAAACACCATATATTTT | CASSLDRGLEKFGNTIYF
17 | . | TRBJ1-3 | TRBV6-2/TRBV6-3 | TRBD1 | TGTGCCAGCAGTTTCGGACAGGACCCTATCCCTGGAAACACCATATATTTT | CASSFGQDPIPGNTIYF
10 | . | TRBJ1-2 | TRBV29-1 | . | TGCAGCGTTGGCGGGGATGGCTACACCTTC | CSVGGDGYTF
15 | few | TRBJ1-2 | TRBV11-1 | TRBD1 | TGTGCCAGCAGCAGAGGACAGGGACTTCCCTATGGCTACACCTTC | CASSRGQGLPYGYTF
13 | few | TRBJ1-2 | TRBV6-2/TRBV6-3 | . | TGTGCCAGCAGTTCGTCGATATCCTATGGCTACACCTTC | CASSSSISYGYTF
16 | . | TRBJ2-2 | TRBV19 | TRBD2 | TGTGCCAGTAGTATAGTACGGGGGGCGAACACCGGGGAGCTGTTTTTT | CASSIVRGANTGELFF
16 | . | TRBJ2-1 | TRBV27 | TRBD2 | TGTGCCACCAGTGACTCGCTAGCGGGAGGGCCCTATGAGCAGTTCTTC | CATSDSLAGGPYEQFF
16 | many | TRBJ2-5 | TRBV20-1 | . | TGCAGTGCTAACTCCCCGGTCAGCGTGGTCTTGGAGACCCAGTACTTC | CSANSPVSVVLETQYF
13 | once | TRBJ1-4 | TRBV6-1 | TRBD1 | TGTGCCAGCAGGACAGGGTATTATGAAAAACTGTTTTTT | CASRTGYYEKLFF
16 | many | TRBJ2-7 | TRBV5-1 | . | TGCGCCAGCAGCTTGGGGGGACGTATGACTTCGGTCGAGCAGTACTTC | CASSLGGRMTSVEQYF